The present T cell receptor beta chain was sequenced within a study of blood T cell repertoires in COVID-19. Study details: Spain, Italy and the United States supplied samples that represented acute and convalescent COVID-19. T cells, B-cell-depleted T cells, or PBMCs provided the cDNA or gDNA that served as material.

The CDR3 has 12 residues. CDR1 is SQVTM, CDR2 ANQGSEA, per germline. J gave up 5 bases and V 7 bases, and 3 bases lay outside the gene matches. Source study methods: Reference gene primer amplification gave estimated nucleated cell counts. Here immunoSEQ multiplex PCR was the method, and the copy in TCRdb shows in-frame clones only, minus some. The V and J calls and clone size are taken from that table; D and trimming were inferred from the DNA. Found here are approximately 220,000 clones, roughly 80% of them singletons; the top ten hold about 10%. The specimen sequenced was peripheral blood. This clonotype originated in a woman over 75 with acute or convalescent COVID-19. V and J are TRBV29-1 and TRBJ2-5; 11 bases fit TRBD2. The CDR3 protein is CSAIAGGETQYF. CDR3 DNA: TGCAGCGCAATAGCGGGGGGGGAGACCCAGTACTTC.